The 8 T cell receptor beta chains below all came from one sample that was sequenced in a study of blood T cell repertoires in COVID-19. Some clones are missing from TCRdb's copy, which holds only in-frame ones; the method was immunoSEQ multiplex PCR. The sample yields 200,000 to 250,000 clones, approximately 80% seen once. What was sequenced was PBMCs or T cells enriched from blood (not recorded which). The receptor set was obtained from a man aged 55 to 70 who had recovered from COVID-19.

This clone was seen just once. The V call is TRBV5-1, the J call TRBJ1-2; D perhaps matches TRBD1 (5 bases). Looked up from germline, CDR1 is SGHRS and CDR2 is YFSETQ. V was cut by 2 bases and J by 5 bases, with 10 bases left in between. CDR3 length: 13 residues. Here the CDR3 reads CASSLGVGYGYTF. CDR3 bases: TGCGCCAGCAGCTTAGGGGTCGGTTATGGCTACACCTTC.

This clone was picked up a small number of times. The chain recombines TRBV12-3 or TRBV12-4 with TRBJ1-1; weak D call: TRBD1 (5 bases). The V and J ends lost 5 bases and 3 bases respectively, with 10 bases between them. The CDR3 is 13 residues long. The CDR3 bases are TGTGCCAGCAGTAGTGGGGGGTACACTGAAGCTTTCTTT. Protein product: CASSSGGYTEAFF.

J is TRBJ1-5 and V is TRBV30; 9 nucleotides agree with TRBD1. Germline CDR1 GTSNPN, CDR2 SVGIG (reference sequence). J lost 8 bases, V lost 2 bases, and 10 bases had no gene match. This CDR3 comprises 15 residues. CDR3 coding DNA: TGTGCCTGGAGTCTAGGGACAGGGAATTTTGAGCCCCAGCATTTT. It specifies CAWSLGTGNFEPQHF.

The rearrangement links TRBV14 to TRBJ1-2; D unclear. Trimming removed 3 bases from V and 0 bases from J, with 11 bases in between. CDR3 length: 15 amino acids. The germline V gene has CDR1 SGHDN and CDR2 FVKESK. The CDR3 nucleotides read TGTGCCAGCAGCCACACAGCTTTAGCTAACTATGGCTACACCTTC. The encoded protein is CASSHTALANYGYTF.

V is TRBV2 and J is TRBJ1-2; D gene uncertain. The germline V gene has CDR1 SNHLY and CDR2 FYNNEI. V was shortened by 2 bases and J by 5 bases, with 9 bases between the two germline ends. CDR3 length equals 13 residues. CDR3 coding DNA: TGTGCCAGCAGTGAAAGGAGGGATTATGGCTACACCTTC. Amino acids: CASSERRDYGYTF.

The chain joins TRBV5-6 to TRBJ1-1; possible D gene TRBD1, 6 bases. Germline CDR1 is SGHDT and CDR2 is YYEEEE. The CDR3 contains 15 residues. V lost 2 bases to trimming and J lost 4 bases, with 15 bases between them. CDR3 sequence: CASSFFSGVLTEAFF. CDR3 bases: TGTGCCAGCAGCTTCTTCTCAGGGGTCCTCACTGAAGCTTTCTTT. The full variable domain, in which reference TRBV5-6 and TRBJ1-1 provide the parts outside the CDR3, is DAGVTQSPTHLIKTRGQQVTLRCSPKSGHDTVSWYQQALGQGPQFIFQYYEEEERQRGNFPDRFSGHQFPNYSSELNVNALLLGDSALYLCASSFFSGVLTEAFFGQGTRLTVV.

This clone was seen a single time. The genes are TRBV6-1 and TRBJ1-3; 8 nucleotides line up with TRBD1. This CDR3 comprises 16 residues. Germline V gene sequence: CDR1 MNHNS, CDR2 SASEGT. Germline trimming cut 2 bases from V and 4 bases from J; bases unmatched to any gene: 7. CDR3 coding DNA: TGTGCCAGCAGTGAACGGACAGGGCACCGCGGAAACACCATATATTTT. Protein sequence: CASSERTGHRGNTIYF.

The rearrangement joins TRBV27 to TRBJ1-3, with D possibly being TRBD1 (6 bases). Germline V gene data show CDR1 as MNHEY and CDR2 as SMNVEV (reference sequence). CDR3 length: 15 amino acids. V was clipped by 5 bases and J by 3 bases, with 14 bases between them. The CDR3 loop reads CASSPAGVNGNTIYF. In DNA, the CDR3 is TGTGCCAGCAGTCCCGCAGGGGTTAATGGAAACACCATATATTTT.